This is a list of T cell receptor beta chains from one sample in a study of a mutant IDH1 vaccine in newly diagnosed glioma. Their antigens are not known. Using immunoSEQ multiplex PCR, the repertoire was profiled, and TCRdb retains in-frame clones only, with some absent. The data contain 120,000 or so clones, 80% of them singletons. The sample in question was PBMCs, obtained from a glioma patient whose treatment included an IDH1 peptide vaccine. The receptors were gathered from a man aged 35-49 years with glioma. Both conserved end residues are part of each CDR3. A D gene is named only where the DNA matches it firmly. Rows may omit the clone size; those that give it use once, few, many or a size class.

length	V	D	J	size	CDR3	DNA
15	TRBV7-9	TRBD2	TRBJ2-5	-	CASSSGLAGAETQYF	TGTGCCAGCAGCTCCGGACTAGCGGGAGCAGAGACCCAGTACTTC
15	TRBV9	-	TRBJ2-5	once	CASSVDPQARETQYF	TGTGCCAGCAGCGTAGACCCCCAGGCCAGAGAGACCCAGTACTTC
13	TRBV4-1	-	TRBJ2-7	-	CASSHPSSYEQYF	TGCGCCAGCAGCCACCCGAGCTCCTACGAGCAGTACTTC
16	TRBV5-4	TRBD2	TRBJ2-3	-	CASSHAGTSGMDTQYF	TGTGCCAGCAGCCATGCGGGGACTAGCGGGATGGATACGCAGTATTTT
18	TRBV7-9	-	TRBJ1-4	-	CASSHRVSRITANEKLFF	TGTGCCAGCAGCCACCGGGTCTCTCGAATCACGGCTAATGAAAAACTGTTTTTT
13	TRBV5-1	-	TRBJ1-1	-	CASSSTGYTEAFF	TGCGCCAGCAGTTCAACAGGGTATACTGAAGCTTTCTTT
14	TRBV6-1	-	TRBJ2-3	-	CASSESWSTDTQYF	TGTGCCAGCAGTGAAAGCTGGTCGACAGATACGCAGTATTTT
17	TRBV9	-	TRBJ1-5	-	CASSPQRKFYSNQPQHF	TGTGCCAGCAGCCCCCAGCGAAAGTTCTATAGCAATCAGCCCCAGCATTTT
13	TRBV4-2	-	TRBJ2-1	-	CASSQGAYNEQFF	TGTGCCAGCAGCCAAGGTGCCTACAATGAGCAGTTCTTC
15	TRBV5-1	TRBD1	TRBJ2-3	-	CASSLAQGATDTQYF	TGCGCCAGCAGCTTGGCGCAGGGGGCAACAGATACGCAGTATTTT
11	TRBV30	-	TRBJ2-7	once	CAWSSDYEQYF	TGTGCCTGGAGTAGTGACTACGAGCAGTACTTC
15	TRBV4-2	-	TRBJ1-4	-	CASSQEQGGNEKLFF	TGTGCCAGCAGCCAAGAACAGGGTGGCAATGAAAAACTGTTTTTT
15	TRBV15	-	TRBJ1-5	-	CATSRDGGRDQPQHF	TGTGCCACCAGCAGAGATGGGGGCCGGGATCAGCCCCAGCATTTT
13	TRBV6-5	-	TRBJ2-5	-	CASTAGFPETQYF	TGTGCCAGCACCGCCGGGTTTCCGGAGACCCAGTACTTC
15	TRBV28	TRBD2	TRBJ2-7	-	CASRGSGSQTYEQYF	TGTGCCAGCAGAGGTAGCGGGAGCCAAACCTACGAGCAGTACTTC
17	TRBV4-3	TRBD1	TRBJ2-7	-	CASSQDLVGGGFYEQYF	TGCGCCAGCAGCCAAGATCTAGTAGGGGGCGGCTTCTACGAGCAGTACTTC
14	TRBV6-6	-	TRBJ1-2	-	CASSYSGTPNGYTF	TGTGCCAGCAGTTACTCGGGGACGCCCAATGGCTACACCTTC
15	TRBV19	-	TRBJ2-5	-	CASSGGTDHQETQYF	TGTGCCAGTAGTGGGGGGACAGACCACCAAGAGACCCAGTACTTC
14	TRBV19	TRBD1	TRBJ1-1	few	CASSLGQGWTEAFF	TGTGCCAGTAGTTTGGGACAGGGGTGGACTGAAGCTTTCTTT
18	TRBV5-1	TRBD2	TRBJ2-2	few	CASSLRTSGPINTGELFF	TGCGCCAGCAGCTTGAGGACTAGCGGGCCCATAAACACCGGGGAGCTGTTTTTT
16	TRBV7-6	-	TRBJ1-6	-	CASSLDVNSYNSPLHF	TGTGCCAGCAGCTTAGATGTAAACTCCTATAATTCACCCCTCCACTTT
14	TRBV21-1	-	TRBJ2-1	-	CASSRDSSYNEQFF	TGTGCCAGCAGCAGGGACAGCTCATACAATGAGCAGTTCTTC
14	TRBV7-9	-	TRBJ2-2	-	CASTLRANTGELFF	TGTGCCAGCACCCTTAGGGCGAACACCGGGGAGCTGTTTTTT
14	TRBV19	-	TRBJ1-5	few	CASSFLGLYAPQHF	TGTGCCAGTAGTTTTCTGGGTCTGTATGCGCCCCAGCATTTT
14	TRBV27	TRBD1	TRBJ2-7	-	CASSLSGTGYEQYF	TGTGCCAGCAGTTTATCCGGGACAGGATACGAGCAGTACTTC
14	TRBV5-1	-	TRBJ2-7	-	CASNETPSSYEQYF	TGCGCCAGCAACGAGACACCGAGCTCCTACGAGCAGTACTTC
15	TRBV2	TRBD1	TRBJ1-5	-	CASKKAQGRVQPQHF	TGTGCCAGCAAAAAAGCACAGGGGCGGGTACAGCCCCAGCATTTT
19	TRBV5-1	TRBD1	TRBJ2-7	-	CASSLARDRPLRGSYEQYF	TGCGCCAGCAGCTTGGCCCGGGACAGGCCGCTCCGAGGATCCTACGAGCAGTACTTC
15	TRBV2	TRBD1	TRBJ2-1	once	CASSTGQGIYNEQFF	TGTGCCAGCAGTACTGGACAGGGGATATACAATGAGCAGTTCTTC
13	TRBV7-7	-	TRBJ2-1	-	CASSFTAGGEQFF	TGTGCTAGCAGCTTTACGGCAGGTGGTGAGCAGTTCTTC
12	TRBV6-1	-	TRBJ2-2	-	CASTLEGGELFF	TGTGCCAGCACCCTGGAAGGCGGGGAGCTGTTTTTT
13	TRBV27	TRBD2	TRBJ2-7	-	CATKTLAGHEQYF	TGTGCCACCAAAACTCTAGCGGGGCATGAGCAGTACTTC
15	TRBV18	-	TRBJ2-2	-	CASSLIRHPTGELFF	TGTGCCAGCTCACTAATCCGGCACCCCACCGGGGAGCTGTTTTTT
18	TRBV7-7	TRBD1	TRBJ2-2	-	CASSWGEPGTGATGELFF	TGTGCTAGCAGCTGGGGAGAACCCGGGACAGGGGCGACCGGGGAGCTGTTTTTT
16	TRBV5-4	TRBD2	TRBJ2-5	few	CASSLEGPRGIETQYF	TGTGCCAGCAGCTTGGAAGGCCCGCGGGGGATCGAGACCCAGTACTTC
17	TRBV19	-	TRBJ2-2	-	CASSMPTPFANTGELFF	TGTGCCAGTAGTATGCCCACCCCGTTCGCGAACACCGGGGAGCTGTTTTTT
16	TRBV30	-	TRBJ2-5	once	CAWIGSWGLRGETQYF	TGTGCCTGGATCGGCTCCTGGGGGCTTCGGGGGGAGACCCAGTACTTC
12	TRBV15	-	TRBJ2-3	-	CATSREVDTQYF	TGTGCCACCAGCAGAGAGGTGGATACGCAGTATTTT
13	TRBV19	-	TRBJ1-3	-	CASAGTSGNTIYF	TGTGCCAGCGCCGGGACCTCTGGAAACACCATATATTTT